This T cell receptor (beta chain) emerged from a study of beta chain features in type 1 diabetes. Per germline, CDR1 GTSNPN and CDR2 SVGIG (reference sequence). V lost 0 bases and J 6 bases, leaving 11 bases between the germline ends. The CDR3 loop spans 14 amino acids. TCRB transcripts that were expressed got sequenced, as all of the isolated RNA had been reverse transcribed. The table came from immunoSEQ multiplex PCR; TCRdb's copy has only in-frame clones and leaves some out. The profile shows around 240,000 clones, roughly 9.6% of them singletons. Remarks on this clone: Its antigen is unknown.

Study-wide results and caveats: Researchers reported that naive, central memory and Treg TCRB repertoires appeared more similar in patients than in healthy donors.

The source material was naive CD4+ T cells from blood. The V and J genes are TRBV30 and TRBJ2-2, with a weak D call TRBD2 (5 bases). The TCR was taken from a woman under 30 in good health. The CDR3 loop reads CAWSVVALAGELFF. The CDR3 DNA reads TGTGCCTGGAGTGTAGTAGCGCTCGCCGGGGAGCTGTTTTTT.